These T cell receptor beta chains were read from a single sample in a study of shared clonotypes between healthy human individuals. Assay used: immunoSEQ multiplex PCR; TCRdb lists only in-frame clones, some missing. Here the sample spans around 2,000,000 clones, just under 95% being singletons. Input material: naive CD8+ T cells sorted from blood. These receptors were collected from a man younger than 35 in good health. CDR3s include the opening cysteine and the closing phenylalanine or tryptophan. Fields, in order: clone size, D gene, J gene, V gene, CDR3 DNA, CDR3 protein. The D gene is left open where the match is weak. Not every row has a clone size; where given, it reads once, few, many or a size class.

- - TRBJ2-5 TRBV6-5 TGTGCCAGCAGTTACTCAATGGGGCAGCAAGAGACCCAGTACTTC CASSYSMGQQETQYF
- - TRBJ1-2 TRBV6-5 TGTGCCAGCAGTTACGAACCTGGGGGGGGTTCCTCGGGCTACACCTTC CASSYEPGGGSSGYTF
once - TRBJ1-3 TRBV6-1 TGTGCCAGCAGTGTAGCCAGGGTAATTGGAAACACCATATATTTT CASSVARVIGNTIYF
- - TRBJ1-4 TRBV28 TGTGCCAGCAGCCGATTCGACAGCTATAATGAAAAACTGTTTTTT CASSRFDSYNEKLFF
- - TRBJ1-1 TRBV7-9 TGTGCCAGCAGCACCAGCCGTCTTGACATTTTGAACACTGAAGCTTTCTTT CASSTSRLDILNTEAFF
- - TRBJ2-7 TRBV27 TGTGCCAGCAGTTTCGGACTTATCAGGGAGCAGTACTTC CASSFGLIREQYF
- TRBD1 TRBJ1-2 TRBV5-6 TGTGCCAGCAGCTTAGGACAGGGGGCAAATTATGGCTACACCTTC CASSLGQGANYGYTF
few TRBD2 TRBJ2-5 TRBV5-1 TGCGCCAGCAGCTTGGAACTAGCGGAGGAGACCCAGTACTTC CASSLELAEETQYF
- - TRBJ2-7 TRBV4-1 TGCGCCAGCAGCCAAGTAGAAGGTGGGGGGACCTCCTACGAGCAGTACTTC CASSQVEGGGTSYEQYF
once - TRBJ2-7 TRBV9 TGTGCCAGCAGCTCAAGGGGGGACCCCGGCGAGCAGTACTTC CASSSRGDPGEQYF
- - TRBJ1-5 TRBV15 TGTGCCACCAGCAGAGATCGGGGGCCCAATCAGCCCCAGCATTTT CATSRDRGPNQPQHF
- TRBD1 TRBJ1-1 TRBV6-5 TGTGCCAGCAGGGACAGGGGGATGATAGAAGCTTTCTTT CASRDRGMIEAFF
- - TRBJ2-7 TRBV6-6 TGTGCCAGCACGCGCGGGGCGGACGAGCAGTACTTC CASTRGADEQYF
- - TRBJ2-1 TRBV10-3 TGTGCCATCAGTGACTCGCTCTCCTACAATGAGCAGTTCTTC CAISDSLSYNEQFF
once TRBD1 TRBJ1-2 TRBV5-4 TGTGCCAGCAGCTTGATAGGGGGCGTCGGCTACACCTTC CASSLIGGVGYTF
- TRBD1 TRBJ2-7 TRBV4-1 TGCGCCAGCAGCCTCGCCGGGACAGGGGCCTACGAGCAGTACTTC CASSLAGTGAYEQYF
- - TRBJ2-3 TRBV29-1 TGCAGCGTTGAGAAGACGGTCCAGGATACGCAGTATTTT CSVEKTVQDTQYF
- - TRBJ2-3 TRBV4-3 TGCGCCAGCAGCCAGAGCGAGGAGGGGCCAGATACGCAGTATTTT CASSQSEEGPDTQYF